A single sample is the source of the 10 T cell receptor beta chains below, sequenced in a study of cytomegalovirus exposure and HLA in healthy donors. The PCR ran on 60 Vbeta and 13 Jbeta primers. Method: immunoSEQ multiplex PCR; TCRdb's copy keeps in-frame clones and lacks some. The sample shows 150,000 to 200,000 clones, around 81% of them seen only once. The material sequenced was PBMCs. These receptor sequences come from a woman aged 25 to 39 in good health and CMV-seronegative.

As concerns this clone: The sample carries other DNA sequences with the same CDR3. This chain links TRBV28 with TRBJ1-6; no reliable D call. This CDR3 contains 13 residues. Germline lookup yields CDR1 MDHEN and CDR2 SYDVKM. Trimming stripped 3 bases from V and 7 bases from J, with 7 bases between. CDR3 loop: CASSFGGNSPLHF. The CDR3 DNA sequence: TGTGCCAGCAGTTTTGGCGGAAATTCACCCCTCCACTTT.

CDR3 amino acids: CASSEQGGQPGAFF. DNA of the CDR3: TGTGCCAGCAGTGAACAGGGGGGACAGCCCGGAGCTTTCTTT. This chain links TRBV6-1 with TRBJ1-1; TRBD1 agrees at 7 bases. The V and J ends lost 2 bases and 10 bases, in that order; junction bases with no gene match: 10. Germline CDR1 is MNHNS and CDR2 is SASEGT. The CDR3 extends over 14 amino acids.

V gene TRBV6-5 combines with J gene TRBJ1-4; D is possibly TRBD1 (5 bases). This CDR3 has 14 amino acids. The germline V gene encodes CDR1 MNHEY and CDR2 SVGAGI. The germline V and J ends were trimmed by 6 bases and 0 bases, with 8 bases remaining between them. CDR3 coding DNA: TGTGCCAGCAGCGACAGTGCAACTAATGAAAAACTGTTTTTT. As protein: CASSDSATNEKLFF.

The chain recombines TRBV6-6 with TRBJ1-5; 8 bases match TRBD1. CDR3 length: 15 amino acids. V lost 4 bases, J lost 2 bases, and 4 bases stayed unmatched. Germline assignment: CDR1 MNHNY and CDR2 SVGAGI (reference sequence). This CDR3 is CASSSDRGGNQPQHF. The CDR3 bases are TGTGCCAGCAGTTCCGACAGGGGTGGCAATCAGCCCCAGCATTTT.

J is TRBJ2-2 and V is TRBV5-4; D might be TRBD2 (6 bases). With 0 bases removed from V and 5 bases from J, the gap between germline ends came to 8 bases. CDR1 and CDR2 from the germline V gene are SGHNT and YYREEE (reference sequence). The CDR3 contains 14 residues. The CDR3 is CASSLGLVTGELFF. In nucleotides, the CDR3 is TGTGCCAGCAGCTTGGGACTAGTAACCGGGGAGCTGTTTTTT.

V and J are TRBV19 and TRBJ1-5; 8 bases line up with TRBD1. CDR3 length equals 16 residues. V dropped 3 bases and J dropped 5; count of bases not matched to a gene: 9. Germline assignment: CDR1 LNHDA and CDR2 SQIVND (reference sequence). The CDR3 loop reads CASSMPLGQVYQPQHF. The CDR3 nucleotides read TGTGCCAGTAGTATGCCTTTGGGACAGGTCTATCAGCCCCAGCATTTT.

The rearrangement joins TRBV7-2 to TRBJ1-1, with 7 bases that match TRBD1. J was trimmed by 0 bases and V by 1 base; bases with no gene match: 2. Germline CDR1 and CDR2: SGHTA and FQGNSA. The CDR3 is 15 amino acids. The CDR3 region is CASSLEGQMNTEAFF. For the CDR3, the DNA is TGTGCCAGCAGCTTAGAGGGACAGATGAACACTGAAGCTTTCTTT.

The chain uses TRBV10-2 and TRBJ2-3; D may be TRBD2 (6 bases). This CDR3 region has 14 residues. Germline CDR1 is WSHSY and CDR2 is SAAADI. The germline V and J ends were trimmed by 6 bases and 3 bases, with 13 bases remaining between them. CDR3 residues: CASRATSPTDTQYF. The DNA for the CDR3 is TGCGCCAGCAGGGCTACTAGCCCGACAGATACGCAGTATTTT.

J is TRBJ1-1 and V is TRBV4-1; no clear D. The V end lost 0 bases, the J end lost 3 bases, and 11 bases lay between the germline ends. The germline gives CDR1 MGHRA, CDR2 YSYEKL. This CDR3 spans 15 amino acids. CDR3 nucleotide sequence: TGCGCCAGCAGCCAAGAAGCCAGGCGTTACACTGAAGCTTTCTTT. Translating it yields CASSQEARRYTEAFF.

V gene TRBV28 combines with J gene TRBJ1-2; 8 bases are shared with TRBD1. CDR1 and CDR2 (germline): MDHEN, SYDVKM. The length of the CDR3 is 16 residues. Trimming removed 5 bases from V and 7 bases from J; junction bases left unmatched: 15. The CDR3 loop reads CASSTNSGGAASGYTF. The DNA of the CDR3 is TGTGCCAGCAGTACCAACTCAGGGGGCGCGGCTTCTGGCTACACCTTC.